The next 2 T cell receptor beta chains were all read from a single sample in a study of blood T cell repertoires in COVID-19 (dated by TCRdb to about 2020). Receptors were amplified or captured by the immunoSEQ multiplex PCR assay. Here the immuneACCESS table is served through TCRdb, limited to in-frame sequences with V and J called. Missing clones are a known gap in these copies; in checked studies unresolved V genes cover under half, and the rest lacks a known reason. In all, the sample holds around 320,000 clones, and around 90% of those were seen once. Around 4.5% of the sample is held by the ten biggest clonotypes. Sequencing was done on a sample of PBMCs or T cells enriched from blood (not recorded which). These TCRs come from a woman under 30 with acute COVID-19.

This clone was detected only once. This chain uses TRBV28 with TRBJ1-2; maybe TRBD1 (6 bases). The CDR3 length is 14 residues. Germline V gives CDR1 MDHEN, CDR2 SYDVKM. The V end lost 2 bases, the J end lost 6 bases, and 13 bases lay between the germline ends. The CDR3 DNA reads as TGTGCCAGCAGTTTAACACAGGGTAGGGATGGCTACACCTTC. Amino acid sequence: CASSLTQGRDGYTF.

The chain's CDR3 is CASSFVGQVGQPQHF. CDR3 DNA sequence: TGTGCCAGCAGTTTTGTTGGACAGGTCGGTCAGCCCCAGCATTTT. The chain links TRBV27 to TRBJ1-5, with 7 bases aligning to TRBD1. CDR3 length equals 15 residues. Germline V gene lookup returns CDR1 MNHEY and CDR2 SMNVEV (reference sequence). The ends lost 3 bases at V and 6 bases at J; junction bases unmatched: 8.